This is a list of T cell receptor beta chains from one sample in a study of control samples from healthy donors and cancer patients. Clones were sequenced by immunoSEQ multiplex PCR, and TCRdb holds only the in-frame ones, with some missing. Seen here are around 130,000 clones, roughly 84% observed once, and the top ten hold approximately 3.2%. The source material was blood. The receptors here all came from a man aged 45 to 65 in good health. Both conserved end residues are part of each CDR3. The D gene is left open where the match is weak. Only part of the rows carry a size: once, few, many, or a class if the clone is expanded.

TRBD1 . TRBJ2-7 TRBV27 CASSPRDRRDEQYF TGTGCCAGCAGTCCCAGGGACAGGAGAGACGAGCAGTACTTC
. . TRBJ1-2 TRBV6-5 CASRPLDRSDGYTF TGTGCCAGCAGGCCCTTAGACAGATCCGATGGCTACACCTTC
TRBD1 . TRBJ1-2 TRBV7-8 CASSPFRGRGFYGYTF TGTGCCAGCAGCCCCTTCCGAGGCAGGGGGTTCTATGGCTACACCTTC
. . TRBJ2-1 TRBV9 CASSSTGLAYNEQFF TGTGCCAGCAGCTCTACAGGGCTCGCCTACAATGAGCAGTTCTTC
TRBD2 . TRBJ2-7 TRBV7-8 CASSLGREGIYEQYF TGTGCCAGCAGCTTAGGAAGGGAGGGGATCTACGAGCAGTACTTC
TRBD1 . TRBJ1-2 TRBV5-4 CASSFYGEGAFYGYTF TGTGCCAGCAGCTTTTACGGCGAGGGGGCGTTTTATGGCTACACCTTC
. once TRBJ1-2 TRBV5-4 CASSLARGPAYGYTF TGTGCCAGCAGCTTGGCCAGGGGCCCAGCCTATGGCTACACCTTC
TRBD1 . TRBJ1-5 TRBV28 CASSLGDRGRPQHF TGTGCCAGCAGTTTGGGGGACAGGGGGCGGCCCCAGCATTTT
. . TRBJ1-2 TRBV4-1 CASSHLSRGDYGYTF TGCGCCAGCAGCCACCTAAGTAGGGGGGACTATGGCTACACCTTC
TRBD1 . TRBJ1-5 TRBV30 CAWSVIGGQPQHF TGTGCCTGGAGTGTAATAGGGGGCCAGCCCCAGCATTTT
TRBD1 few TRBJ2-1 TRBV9 CASSVAIGTAYNEQFF TGTGCCAGCAGCGTAGCTATCGGGACAGCTTACAATGAGCAGTTCTTC
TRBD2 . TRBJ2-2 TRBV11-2 CASTSDAGGGELFF TGTGCCAGCACCTCGGACGCGGGGGGCGGGGAGCTGTTTTTT
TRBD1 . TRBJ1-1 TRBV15 CATSRARQGRREAFF TGTGCCACCAGCAGAGCAAGACAGGGGCGGAGGGAAGCTTTCTTT
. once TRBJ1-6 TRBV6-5 CASSYRQGNSPLHF TGTGCCAGCAGTTACAGGCAGGGCAATTCACCCCTCCACTTT
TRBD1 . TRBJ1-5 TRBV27 CASSLQGSSQPQHF TGTGCCAGCAGCTTACAGGGGTCGAGTCAGCCCCAGCATTTT
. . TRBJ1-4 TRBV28 CASSPSTASNEKLFF TGTGCCAGCAGTCCGTCGACAGCCTCAAATGAAAAACTGTTTTTT
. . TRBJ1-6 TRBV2 CASSEAGVPNSPLHF TGTGCCAGCAGTGAAGCGGGGGTACCAAATTCACCCCTCCACTTT
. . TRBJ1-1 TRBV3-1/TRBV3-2 CASTLGTYTEAFF TGTGCCAGCACCCTTGGGACCTATACTGAAGCTTTCTTT
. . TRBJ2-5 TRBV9 CASSVGPPDQGTQYF TGTGCCAGCAGCGTGGGTCCGCCGGACCAGGGGACCCAGTACTTC
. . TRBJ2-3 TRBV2 CASSEDPSTDTQYF TGTGCCAGCAGTGAAGACCCGAGCACAGATACGCAGTATTTT
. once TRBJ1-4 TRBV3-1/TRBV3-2 CASSPRPRNEKLFF TGTGCCAGCAGCCCGCGCCCCAGAAATGAAAAACTGTTTTTT
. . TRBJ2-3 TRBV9 CASSVGWSSTDTQYF TGTGCCAGCAGCGTAGGCTGGTCTAGCACAGATACGCAGTATTTT
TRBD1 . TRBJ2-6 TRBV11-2 CASSLSTGYGANVLTF TGTGCCAGCAGCTTATCGACAGGGTACGGGGCCAACGTCCTGACTTTC
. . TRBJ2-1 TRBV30 CAWEAGASWAEQFF TGTGCCTGGGAGGCGGGGGCGAGTTGGGCTGAGCAGTTCTTC
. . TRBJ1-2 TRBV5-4 CASSLEFRGYTF TGTGCCAGCAGCTTGGAATTCCGTGGCTACACCTTC
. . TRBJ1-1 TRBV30 CAWGQGVELGTEAFF TGTGCCTGGGGCCAGGGAGTGGAATTGGGCACTGAAGCTTTCTTT
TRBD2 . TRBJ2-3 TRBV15 CATSSLAGLADTQYF TGTGCCACCAGCAGTCTAGCGGGGTTGGCAGATACGCAGTATTTT
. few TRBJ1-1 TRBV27 CASSLFGQLRRNTEAFF TGTGCCAGCAGTTTATTTGGACAGCTTCGCCGAAACACTGAAGCTTTCTTT
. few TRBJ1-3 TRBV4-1 CASSHSQVRGPGNTIYF TGCGCCAGCAGCCACTCCCAGGTTAGGGGCCCTGGAAACACCATATATTTT
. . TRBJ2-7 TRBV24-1 CATSDIGAEQYF TGTGCCACCAGTGACATCGGGGCCGAGCAGTACTTC
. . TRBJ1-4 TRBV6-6 CASRSGALNEKLFF TGTGCCAGCCGTTCAGGGGCGTTAAATGAAAAACTGTTTTTT
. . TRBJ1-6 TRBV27 CASSLAGSGAPLHF TGTGCCAGCAGTTTAGCAGGGAGTGGGGCTCCCCTCCACTTT
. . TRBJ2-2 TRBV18 CASSNSQNTGELFF TGTGCCAGCTCTAATAGCCAGAACACCGGGGAGCTGTTTTTT
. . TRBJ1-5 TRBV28 CASNKGGNAQPQHF TGTGCCAGCAACAAAGGCGGTAATGCTCAGCCCCAGCATTTT
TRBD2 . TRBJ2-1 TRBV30 CAWSDLSGRGLYNEQFF TGTGCCTGGAGTGACCTCAGCGGGAGGGGACTATACAATGAGCAGTTCTTC
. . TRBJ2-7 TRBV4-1 CASSRGRDGPYEQYF TGCGCCAGCAGCCGCGGTAGGGACGGACCCTACGAGCAGTACTTC